The source of this T cell receptor beta chain is a study of memory CD8 T cells in hepatitis C reinfection. Study-wide background: After reinfection, a couple of primary-infection resolvers became chronically infected. Pre-reinfection sampling occurred 55 to 20 weeks ahead of detected reinfection.

This table comes from immunoSEQ multiplex PCR, and its TCRdb copy is limited to in-frame clones, with some not included. This table has tens of thousands of clones, 89% appearing once. Specified time point: pre-reinfection, 55 to 20 weeks before reinfection detection. Sorted cells were sequenced directly ex vivo without any in vitro expansion. At all three reinfection time points, viable CD3+ CD8+ CD45RO- cells from a couple of donors served as controls. The length of the CDR3 is 17 residues. Germline-derived CDR1 and CDR2 are MNHEY and SMNVEV (reference sequence). J was trimmed by 1 base and V by 3 bases; bases with no gene match: 9.

This chain links TRBV27 with TRBJ2-1, with TRBD1 matching 7 bases. Material for sequencing was naive CD8+ T cells sorted from blood. The clonotype comes from a young man with hepatitis C virus infection. The CDR3 DNA sequence: TGTGCCAGCAGTTTGAGTTGGGGGACAGAATCCTACAATGAGCAGTTCTTC. It translates to CASSLSWGTESYNEQFF.